This entry lists 32 T cell receptor beta chains sequenced from one sample in a study of blood T cells in healthy people across ages. Primed by a sample-barcoded 5' primer and a J-beta primer mix, a second PCR proceeded for about 6 to 11 cycles. TCRdb redid the calling of the 5' RACE reads with MiXCR, one entry per CDR3 protein. The data show about 510,000 distinct CDR3 sequences, 27% seen once. This sample was also put to use in a study of T cells of mothers and their children.

Material for sequencing was blood. Every receptor here comes from a boy between 2 and 10 years old in good health.

The chain combines TRBV21-1 with TRBJ1-4; TRBD1, the table's D call, was not compared with the DNA. TRBV21-1 is designated a pseudogene. The CDR3 covers 18 residues. This CDR3 is CASSRLDRVWSINEKLFF. The CDR3 DNA reads TGTGCCAGCAGCAGATTGGACAGGGTCTGGAGCATAAATGAAAAACTGTTTTTT.

In this sample, this clonotype turned up a few times. The chain combines TRBV28 with TRBJ2-1; tentative D call: TRBD1 (7 bases). CDR1 and CDR2 (germline): MDHEN, SYDVKM. V was clipped by 8 bases and J by 3 bases, with 8 bases between them. The CDR3 totals 12 residues. CDR3 residues: CASQGGYNEQFF. In DNA form, the CDR3 reads TGTGCCAGCCAGGGGGGCTACAATGAGCAGTTCTTC. The full variable domain, its missing parts supplied by reference TRBV28 and TRBJ2-1, is DVKVTQSSRYLVKRTGEKVFLECVQDMDHENMFWYRQDPGLGLRLIYFSYDVKMKEKGDIPEGYSVSREKKERFSLILESASTNQTSMYLCASQGGYNEQFFGPGTRLTVL.

The gene calls are TRBV10-3 and TRBJ1-1; D not certain. CDR3 size: 12 residues. Trimming stripped 4 bases from V and 0 bases from J, with 3 bases between. Germline V lookup: CDR1 ENHRY, CDR2 SYGVKD. The CDR3 loop is CAISGVNTEAFF. The CDR3, as DNA: TGTGCCATCAGTGGAGTGAACACTGAAGCTTTCTTT.

This clonotype was picked up a small number of times. V and J are TRBV6-1 and TRBJ2-2; tentative D call: TRBD2 (5 bases). Deletions cut 7 bases from V and 0 bases from J, with 9 bases between. The CDR3 has 14 residues. Germline V CDR1 and CDR2: MNHNS, SASEGT. The CDR3 nucleotides read TGTGCCAGCATGGCGGGCTCGAACACCGGGGAGCTGTTTTTT. Residues: CASMAGSNTGELFF.

This clonotype was picked up one time. The chain uses TRBV27 and TRBJ1-1; D unclear. CDR1 is MNHEY and CDR2 is SMNVEV in the germline V gene (reference sequence). The V end was cut by 3 bases, the J end by 10 bases, with 12 bases between. There are 12 residues in the CDR3. CDR3: CASSFLGRRAFF. CDR3 bases: TGTGCCAGCAGTTTCCTCGGGCGCCGAGCTTTCTTT.

A few counts support this clonotype. The chain is built from TRBV12-5 and TRBJ1-4; D perhaps matches TRBD1 (5 bases). The length of the CDR3 is 15 residues. Trimming removed 0 bases from V and 4 bases from J, with 9 bases in between. CDR1 is LGHNT and CDR2 is FRNRAP in the germline V gene. The CDR3 coding sequence is TGTGCTAGTGGTTTGGTACAGAGGGGTAATGAAAAACTGTTTTTT. This gives the protein CASGLVQRGNEKLFF.

The V gene is TRBV5-6, the J gene TRBJ2-1; tentatively, D is TRBD2 (7 bases). Trimming took 0 bases from V and 7 from J, leaving 26 bases between them. CDR1 and CDR2 from the germline V gene are SGHDT and YYEEEE. The CDR3 has 19 residues. The CDR3 sequence is CASSLEGVGGGRGGNEQFF. CDR3 sequence (DNA): TGTGCCAGCAGCTTGGAGGGCGTAGGAGGCGGGAGAGGGGGGAATGAGCAGTTCTTC.

CDR3 in amino acids: CASGVMNTEAFF. The CDR3 coding sequence is TGTGCCAGCGGTGTGATGAACACTGAAGCTTTCTTT. This sequence joins TRBV27 and TRBJ1-1, with D uncertain. CDR3 length equals 12 residues. Per the germline V gene, CDR1 is MNHEY and CDR2 is SMNVEV (reference sequence). Trimming shortened V by 8 bases and J by 0 bases, and 7 bases separated the two germline ends.

This clonotype appeared a few times. The V gene is TRBV5-1, the J gene TRBJ1-2; unclear D gene. The V and J ends lost 0 bases and 6 bases respectively, with 12 bases between them. The CDR3 has 14 residues. Germline V lookup: CDR1 SGHRS, CDR2 YFSETQ. CDR3 sequence (DNA): TGCGCCAGCAGCTTGGTGTCAGGACCCCATGGCTACACCTTC. Its protein is CASSLVSGPHGYTF.

The chain uses TRBV2 and TRBJ2-5; no clear D. The V gene's germline CDR1 is SNHLY and CDR2 FYNNEI. There are 14 residues in the CDR3. Trimming left V 4 bases short and J 3 bases short, with 12 bases between. Written as DNA, the CDR3 is TGTGCCAGCAGTGGAGAATGGGGAAAAGAGACCCAGTACTTC. Protein sequence: CASSGEWGKETQYF.

The chain couples TRBV12-3 or TRBV12-4 to TRBJ1-5; a possible D gene is TRBD1 (6 bases). This CDR3 spans 15 amino acids. V lost 6 bases and J 3 bases, leaving 15 bases between the germline ends. The CDR3 region is CASSGQKRFNQPQHF. CDR3 coding DNA: TGTGCCAGCAGCGGACAGAAAAGATTCAATCAGCCCCAGCATTTT.

This chain connects TRBV4-3 to TRBJ2-5; D is perhaps TRBD2 (5 bases). V shed 0 bases and J shed 3 bases, with 11 bases lying between them. Germline CDR1 reads LGHNA; CDR2 reads YSLEER. This CDR3 is 15 amino acids long. CDR3 loop: CASSQDPGEKETQYF. The CDR3 DNA reads as TGCGCCAGCAGCCAAGACCCCGGGGAAAAAGAGACCCAGTACTTC.

This clonotype turned up a few times. The chain has TRBV4-2 and TRBJ1-6; TRBD1 agrees at 9 bases. Per the germline V gene, CDR1 is LGHNA and CDR2 is YNFKEQ. The V gene end was trimmed by 0 bases and the J gene end by 7 bases; junction bases not matched to a gene: 19. The CDR3 length is 21 residues. The CDR3: CASSQDLRGTGKFSSNSPLHF. CDR3 sequence (DNA): TGTGCCAGCAGCCAAGACCTTAGGGGGACAGGGAAATTTAGCTCAAATTCACCCCTCCACTTT.

This clonotype was recorded a few times. V gene TRBV6-5 combines with J gene TRBJ2-7; D might be TRBD2 (5 bases). Trimming shortened V by 7 bases and J by 2 bases, and 15 bases separated the two germline ends. The CDR3 contains 14 residues. Germline-derived CDR1 and CDR2 are MNHEY and SVGAGI. The CDR3 loop is CASKHRGSAYEQYF. The CDR3 DNA follows: TGTGCCAGCAAACATCGCGGGTCGGCCTACGAGCAGTACTTC.

The chain employs TRBV15 and TRBJ2-1; D perhaps matches TRBD1 (5 bases). The last part of the DNA fits TRBJ2-5 better; the J call may be wrong. The CDR3 has 14 amino acids. Germline CDR1 reads LNHNV; CDR2 reads YYDKDF (reference sequence). CDR3 residues: CATSERQRQETQYF. The CDR3 DNA reads TGTGCCACCAGCGAACGACAGCGACAAGAGACCCAGTACTTC.

The chain employs TRBV7-9 and TRBJ1-1; D gene ambiguous. From germline, CDR1 is SEHNR and CDR2 FQNEAQ (reference sequence). This CDR3 has 15 residues. The V end lost 5 bases, the J end lost 1 base, and 14 bases lay between the germline ends. The CDR3 DNA follows: TGTGCCAGCAGCACCCCGGGATACCGGAACACTGAAGCTTTCTTT. Protein product: CASSTPGYRNTEAFF.

This chain links TRBV12-3 or TRBV12-4 with TRBJ2-5; D may be TRBD1 (6 bases). The CDR3 is made up of 18 amino acids. V was pared by 8 bases and J by 2 bases, with 27 bases between. CDR3 sequence: CASGFRFVPGVGQETQYF. The CDR3 DNA reads as TGTGCCAGCGGGTTTAGATTTGTCCCAGGGGTCGGACAAGAGACCCAGTACTTC.

The chain joins TRBV20-1 to TRBJ2-3, with 8 bases matching TRBD1. CDR3 length: 14 amino acids. CDR1 and CDR2 from the germline V gene are DFQATT and SNEGSKA (reference sequence). The CDR3 nucleotides read TGCAGCCCGAGTCAGGGGGCTGTAGGAGATACGCAGTATTTT. Amino acids: CSPSQGAVGDTQYF.

The rearrangement uses TRBV28 and TRBJ2-7, with D maybe TRBD2 (5 bases). This CDR3 has 13 residues. Germline lookup yields CDR1 MDHEN and CDR2 SYDVKM. V gave up 4 bases and J gave up 1 base, with 8 bases separating them. The CDR3 region is CASSWEFSYEQYF. CDR3 nucleotides: TGTGCCAGCAGTTGGGAGTTTTCCTACGAGCAGTACTTC.

This clonotype came up a few times. The chain employs TRBV12-3 or TRBV12-4 and TRBJ1-4, with 9 bases that match TRBD1. This CDR3 is 20 amino acids long. V trimming: 6 bases; J trimming: 3 bases; junction bases outside the gene matches: 20. CDR3 bases: TGTGCCAGCAGCGATTTCCCGGGACAGGGATCGGCGGTAGCTAATGAAAAACTGTTTTTT. Its translation: CASSDFPGQGSAVANEKLFF.

J is TRBJ2-7 and V is TRBV7-2, with no clear D. This CDR3 has 16 residues. Germline V gene sequence: CDR1 SGHTA, CDR2 FQGNSA. The germline V and J ends were trimmed by 4 bases and 6 bases, with 22 bases remaining between them. The CDR3 protein is CASSSLLIGRSSEQYF. The CDR3 nucleotides are TGTGCCAGCAGCTCACTTTTGATTGGACGGTCCAGCGAGCAGTACTTC.

The chain employs TRBV10-3 and TRBJ2-1, with 9 bases matching TRBD2. The CDR3 has 14 residues. J lost 5 bases, V lost 9 bases, and 8 bases had no gene match. Looked up from germline, CDR1 is ENHRY and CDR2 is SYGVKD. The CDR3 sequence: CAMAPSGENNEQFF. The CDR3 DNA reads as TGTGCCATGGCGCCTAGCGGGGAGAACAATGAGCAGTTCTTC.

This chain links TRBV7-9 with TRBJ2-5; the D is unclear. CDR1 and CDR2 from the germline V gene are SEHNR and FQNEAQ (reference sequence). This CDR3 contains 11 residues. The V end lost 5 bases, the J end lost 5 bases, and 6 bases lay between the germline ends. The CDR3 sequence: CASSGYETQYF. CDR3 DNA: TGTGCCAGCAGCGGTTACGAGACCCAGTACTTC. The complete variable domain, with remaining parts taken from reference TRBV7-9 and TRBJ2-5, reads DTGVSQNPRHKITKRGQNVTFRCDPISEHNRLYWYRQTLGQGPEFLTYFQNEAQLEKSRLLSDRFSAERPKGSFSTLEIQRTEQGDSAMYLCASSGYETQYFGPGTRLLVL.

This clonotype was recorded a few times. The V gene is TRBV10-3, the J gene TRBJ1-2; D not resolved. Trimming removed 2 bases at V and 2 bases at J, with 3 bases between. Germline CDR1 and CDR2: ENHRY and SYGVKD. The CDR3 has 12 residues. CDR3 in DNA: TGTGCCATCAGTGAGGGGAACTATGGCTACACCTTC. This translates into CAISEGNYGYTF.

The J gene is TRBJ1-1, the V gene TRBV5-1; 7 bases map to TRBD1. The CDR3 runs to 15 residues. The germline V gene encodes CDR1 SGHRS and CDR2 YFSETQ. The trim removed 3 bases at V and 5 bases at J, leaving 10 bases unmatched. CDR3 nucleotide sequence: TGCGCCAGCAGCTCCCGACAGGGAATGGGGACTGAAGCTTTCTTT. Amino acids: CASSSRQGMGTEAFF. Full variable domain (remainder filled in from reference TRBV5-1 and TRBJ1-1): KAGVTQTPRYLIKTRGQQVTLSCSPISGHRSVSWYQQTPGQGLQFLFEYFSETQRNKGNFPGRFSGRQFSNSRSEMNVSTLELGDSALYLCASSSRQGMGTEAFFGQGTRLTVV.

This clonotype was counted a few times. V is TRBV15 and J is TRBJ1-2; D is unclear. Per germline, CDR1 LNHNV and CDR2 YYDKDF (reference sequence). Trimming removed 2 bases from V and 3 bases from J, with 10 bases in between. The length of the CDR3 is 14 residues. The CDR3 loop is CATSRMGSDYGYTF. The CDR3 DNA reads TGTGCCACCAGCAGAATGGGGAGTGACTATGGCTACACCTTC.

This clonotype showed up just a few times. The CDR3 here is CASSYSLAGLYEQYF. The CDR3 DNA sequence: TGTGCCAGCAGTTACTCACTAGCGGGGCTCTACGAGCAGTACTTC. V gene TRBV6-5 combines with J gene TRBJ2-7; TRBD2 aligns across 10 bases. Germline V gene data show CDR1 as MNHEY and CDR2 as SVGAGI. After removal of 0 bases from V and 3 bases from J, the junction contained 2 bases not matched to a gene. CDR3 size: 15 residues.

The chain joins TRBV10-3 to TRBJ1-1, with D uncertain. Trimming removed 4 bases at V and 3 bases at J, with 6 bases between. CDR3 length: 12 residues. The germline V gene encodes CDR1 ENHRY and CDR2 SYGVKD. The CDR3 nucleotides read TGTGCCATCAGTGGCCAGGACACTGAAGCTTTCTTT. Its translation: CAISGQDTEAFF.

V gene TRBV7-9 combines with J gene TRBJ2-3; D not resolved. The CDR3 runs to 16 residues. V lost 1 base, J lost 0 bases, and 11 bases lay in between. Per germline, CDR1 SEHNR and CDR2 FQNEAQ (reference sequence). The CDR3, as DNA: TGTGCCAGCAGCTTAGAGGGCGGAACTAGCACAGATACGCAGTATTTT. Amino acid sequence: CASSLEGGTSTDTQYF.

V is TRBV7-8 and J is TRBJ2-7, with D possibly TRBD2 on 5 matching bases. The ends were cut back, 2 bases at V and 0 bases at J, with 8 bases in the middle. The CDR3 runs 14 residues. The germline V gene encodes CDR1 SGHVS and CDR2 FQNEAQ. CDR3 amino acids: CASSLLGSSYEQYF. The CDR3 DNA is TGTGCCAGCAGCTTACTGGGGAGCTCCTACGAGCAGTACTTC.

There are a few counts of this clonotype. V usage is TRBV7-6 and J usage is TRBJ2-1, with TRBD2 matching over 8 bases. Germline V lookup: CDR1 SGHVS, CDR2 FNYEAQ. This CDR3 comprises 17 residues. The V segment lost 1 base and the J segment 2 bases; nucleotides outside the gene matches: 7. The CDR3 sequence is CASSLVLAGKTYNEQFF. CDR3 nucleotide sequence: TGTGCCAGCAGCTTAGTCCTAGCGGGCAAAACCTACAATGAGCAGTTCTTC. The complete variable domain, with remaining parts taken from reference TRBV7-6 and TRBJ2-1, reads GAGVSQSPRYKVTKRGQDVALRCDPISGHVSLYWYRQALGQGPEFLTYFNYEAQQDKSGLPNDRFSAERPEGSISTLTIQRTEQRDSAMYRCASSLVLAGKTYNEQFFGPGTRLTVL.

The rearrangement links TRBV6-1 to TRBJ1-1; D gene ambiguous. Looked up from germline, CDR1 is MNHNS and CDR2 is SASEGT. V was clipped by 1 base and J by 11 bases, with 11 bases between them. This CDR3 region has 12 residues. CDR3 amino acids: CASSEVWMGAFF. The CDR3 coding sequence is TGTGCCAGCAGTGAAGTTTGGATGGGGGCTTTCTTT.